This T cell receptor beta chain was sequenced during a study of cytomegalovirus exposure and HLA in healthy donors. Germline CDR1 reads SEHNR; CDR2 reads FQNEAQ (reference sequence). This CDR3 is 16 amino acids long. The V gene lost 6 bases and the J gene lost 0 bases, with 17 bases spanning the gap. Concerning this clone itself: Antigen unknown.

The PCR made use of 60 Vbeta and 13 Jbeta primers. Using immunoSEQ multiplex PCR, the repertoire was profiled, and TCRdb retains in-frame clones only, with some absent. Among approximately 170,000 clones listed, approximately 75% were seen once. Study-wide results and caveats: One variant, a missense change in DCLRE1C, was linked in a later analysis to TCR beta V- and J-gene trimming. Cytomegalovirus-associated TCR beta chains were listed, numbering some 180.

This TCR was sampled from a girl aged 5-17 years in good health and CMV-seronegative. Sequences were obtained from PBMCs. The rearrangement links TRBV7-9 to TRBJ1-1; the D gene is possibly TRBD1 (6 bases). CDR3 loop: CASRQNPGHLNTEAFF. Written as DNA, the CDR3 is TGTGCCAGCAGACAAAACCCGGGACATCTGAACACTGAAGCTTTCTTT.